The rows below give T cell receptor beta chains drawn from one sample of a study of T-cell memory formation after mild COVID-19. TCRdb ran MiXCR on the 5' RACE reads and lists one entry per CDR3 protein. The sample lists 250,000 to 300,000 distinct CDR3 sequences; 16% were seen once. The specimen sequenced was PBMCs or a T cell subset sorted from them (not recorded which). The origin of the receptors is a man aged 18 to 35 who had mild COVID-19 (a few samples of this study predate the infection). Cell type and time point are not known. CDR3s include the opening cysteine and the closing phenylalanine or tryptophan. The D gene is left open where the match is weak. Clone size is shown for a subset of rows, as once, few, many or a class of expanded clone.

TRBJ2-5	-	13	TRBV6-1	-	CASSELGGETQYF	TGTGCCAGCAGTGAATTGGGGGGCGAGACCCAGTACTTC
TRBJ2-5	few	14	TRBV12-3/TRBV12-4	-	CASSLARRDETQYF	TGTGCCAGCAGTTTAGCGCGCAGGGATGAGACCCAGTACTTC
TRBJ1-1	many	14	TRBV12-5	-	CASGLLGGEAEAFF	TGTGCTAGTGGTTTGCTCGGGGGGGAGGCTGAAGCTTTCTTT
TRBJ2-5	-	17	TRBV7-2	TRBD2	CASSWGLAGGRQETQYF	TGTGCCAGCAGCTGGGGACTAGCGGGGGGTCGGCAAGAGACCCAGTACTTC
TRBJ2-2	-	16	TRBV5-1	TRBD1	CASSPDRVGNTGELFF	TGCGCCAGCAGCCCGGACAGGGTAGGGAACACCGGGGAGCTGTTTTTT
TRBJ2-6	-	18	TRBV5-5	TRBD1	CASSSVPGQPRGANVLTF	TGTGCCAGCAGCTCCGTCCCGGGACAGCCCCGGGGGGCCAACGTCCTGACTTTC
TRBJ1-2	few	16	TRBV12-3/TRBV12-4	-	CASSAESWGQRLGYTF	TGTGCCAGCAGTGCCGAGTCGTGGGGGCAGAGGTTGGGCTACACCTTC
TRBJ2-5	few	14	TRBV5-4	-	CASSLDGARETQYF	TGTGCCAGCAGCTTGGACGGGGCCCGGGAGACCCAGTACTTC
TRBJ2-5	few	12	TRBV2	-	CASSEYQETQYF	TGTGCCAGCAGTGAATACCAAGAGACCCAGTACTTC
TRBJ1-1	-	14	TRBV12-3/TRBV12-4	-	CASCLDRLRTEAFF	TGTGCCAGCTGCCTCGACAGGCTAAGAACTGAAGCTTTCTTT
TRBJ2-3	few	16	TRBV12-3/TRBV12-4	-	CASSSTTRRFGNTQYF	TGTGCCAGCAGTTCAACGACCCGGCGCTTCGGAAATACGCAGTATTTT
TRBJ1-2	few	15	TRBV7-2	TRBD1	CASSRPGTGGEGYTF	TGTGCCAGCAGCCGACCCGGGACAGGGGGTGAGGGCTACACCTTC
TRBJ2-1	few	16	TRBV10-3	TRBD2	CAISDLAGGTNNEQFF	TGTGCCATCAGTGACCTAGCGGGGGGGACAAACAATGAGCAGTTCTTC
TRBJ1-1	few	15	TRBV6-5	-	CASSYSRELNTEAFF	TGTGCCAGCAGTTACTCCCGGGAATTGAACACTGAAGCTTTCTTT
TRBJ2-3	-	14	TRBV29-1	TRBD2	CSVRDGRGPDTQYF	TGCAGCGTCCGGGACGGGAGGGGTCCAGATACGCAGTATTTT
TRBJ1-1	-	14	TRBV5-1	-	CASSLVDRNTEAFF	TGCGCCAGCAGCTTGGTGGACCGAAACACTGAAGCTTTCTTT
TRBJ2-1	few	13	TRBV12-3/TRBV12-4	-	CASSSWGVREQFF	TGTGCCAGCAGTTCGTGGGGGGTTAGGGAGCAGTTCTTC
TRBJ2-3	-	16	TRBV7-8	TRBD2	CASSLVGTRGTDTQYF	TGTGCCAGCAGCTTAGTGGGGACTAGAGGCACAGATACGCAGTATTTT
TRBJ2-7	-	13	TRBV27	TRBD2	CASSLLRGSEQYF	TGTGCCAGCAGTTTATTGCGGGGGTCGGAGCAGTACTTC
TRBJ2-1	few	13	TRBV5-5	-	CASSLDVYNEQFF	TGTGCCAGCAGCTTGGATGTTTACAATGAGCAGTTCTTC
TRBJ1-2	-	14	TRBV6-5	TRBD1	CASSSGQRIYGYTF	TGTGCCAGCAGTTCGGGACAGCGAATCTATGGCTACACCTTC
TRBJ2-1	few	13	TRBV14	-	CASSDSYYNEQFF	TGTGCCAGCAGCGACTCCTATTACAATGAGCAGTTCTTC
TRBJ2-5	few	16	TRBV6-5	TRBD2	CASSYSVAGRQETQYF	TGTGCCAGCAGTTACTCGGTAGCGGGTCGACAGGAGACCCAGTACTTC
TRBJ2-2	few	16	TRBV20-1	TRBD2	CSASVSGRLNTGELFF	TGCAGTGCAAGCGTTAGCGGGAGATTGAACACCGGGGAGCTGTTTTTT